This TCR beta chain was documented in a study of T-cell memory formation after mild COVID-19. Overall study: Largely donor-specific sequence clusters came from a couple of donors. Study-wide findings and caveats: Some clones that responded turned up in pre-infection memory, which suggests that cross-reactive memory joined in. Contracting CD4+ clones sat mainly in CM and EM; CD8+ in EMRA.

Trimming left V 4 bases short and J 0 bases short, with 7 bases between. The germline V gene encodes CDR1 LNHNV and CDR2 YYDKDF (reference sequence). The CDR3 has 13 residues. Many counts were recorded for this clonotype. As yet, its antigen is unknown. The authors produced TCR alpha and TCR beta cDNA libraries with sample barcodes and UMIs by 5'RACE using constant-segment primers. TCRdb redid the calling of the 5' RACE reads with MiXCR, one entry per CDR3 protein. The sample consists of some 320,000 distinct CDR3 sequences, 13% to 15% of them appearing once. The receptor's source is a man aged 18 to 29 who had mild COVID-19 (a few samples of this study predate the infection). Cell type and time point are not known. Material for sequencing was PBMCs or a T cell subset sorted from them (not recorded which). This chain joins TRBV15 and TRBJ2-7; no reliable D call. The CDR3 region is CATSMLYSYEQYF. CDR3 nucleotides: TGTGCCACCAGCATGTTGTACTCCTACGAGCAGTACTTC.